The present entry profiles one T cell receptor beta chain with its context. TCRdb re-analysed the 5' RACE reads in MiXCR, keeping a single row per CDR3 protein. This table holds approximately 88,000 distinct CDR3 sequences, roughly an eighth found once. V lost 5 bases, J lost 3 bases, and 11 bases stayed unmatched. This CDR3 is built from 17 residues. These data come from a study of early T cells in non-severe SARS-CoV-2 infection. The chain has TRBV12-3 or TRBV12-4 and TRBJ2-2; the match to TRBD2 covers 8 bases. Sequencing input: whole blood. The TCR comes from an adult who was a healthcare worker with PCR-confirmed SARS-CoV-2 infection or an uninfected control (not recorded which). Here the CDR3 reads CASSPGRGTGYTGELFF. The CDR3 DNA reads as TGTGCCAGCAGTCCCGGGAGGGGGACTGGCTACACCGGGGAGCTGTTTTTT.